Each of the 3 T cell receptor beta chains below was sequenced from the same sample in a study of blood T cell repertoires in COVID-19. The table came from immunoSEQ multiplex PCR; TCRdb's copy has only in-frame clones and leaves some out. The profile shows 100,000 to 150,000 clones, 86% of them singletons. The sample consisted of peripheral blood. The receptors shown here come from a woman aged 70-85 years with COVID-19, enrolled during active disease.

The chain uses TRBV7-2 and TRBJ1-2; a weak D match, TRBD1 (5 bases). The CDR3 length is 16 residues. V gave up 1 base and J gave up 4 bases, with 16 bases separating them. Germline V gene sequence: CDR1 SGHTA, CDR2 FQGNSA. The CDR3 sequence: CASSLDITGIIYGYTF. The CDR3 coding sequence is TGTGCCAGCAGCTTAGATATTACAGGCATAATCTATGGCTACACCTTC.

V and J are TRBV3-1 (or the pseudogene TRBV3-2) and TRBJ2-5, with D possibly matching TRBD1 (6 bases). This CDR3 spans 16 amino acids. Trimming cost V 5 bases and J 1 base, with 17 bases left between them. Per germline, CDR1 LGHDT and CDR2 YNNKEL (reference sequence). The CDR3 bases are TGTGCCAGCAGCTCCCGGGACACAATACTCCAAGAGACCCAGTACTTC. Translated: CASSSRDTILQETQYF.

The CDR3 region is CASSQDSSGVLGYTF. In DNA, the CDR3 is TGCGCCAGCAGCCAAGATAGCTCCGGGGTTCTTGGCTACACCTTC. The chain joins TRBV4-1 to TRBJ1-2; D call uncertain. The germline CDR1 and CDR2 sequences are MGHRA and YSYEKL. Trimming cost V 0 bases and J 7 bases, with 15 bases left between them. The CDR3 has 15 residues.